Listed below are T cell receptor beta chains from one sample, sequenced in a study of breast tumors, draining lymph nodes, adjacent tissues. TCRdb reprocessed the multiplex PCR reads with MiXCR, giving one entry per CDR3 protein. Of approximately 20,000 distinct CDR3 sequences listed, around two fifths are singletons. The material sequenced was breast tumor tissue. Receptor source: a female donor with breast cancer. Some clones in this sample may be carry-over from other donors' samples. The CDR3 runs from the conserved cysteine through the conserved F or W. Fields, in order: V gene, J gene, clone size, D gene, CDR3 protein, CDR3 DNA. A D gene is named only where the DNA matches it firmly. Size is omitted from some rows. Given values are once, few, many or a class for expanded clones.

V gene: TRBV27
J gene: TRBJ2-1
clone size: .
D gene: TRBD1
CDR3 protein: CASSASGQGYNEQFF
CDR3 DNA: TGTGCCAGCAGTGCCTCGGGACAGGGTTACAATGAGCAGTTCTTC

V gene: TRBV20-1
J gene: TRBJ1-6
clone size: medium-sized
D gene: .
CDR3 protein: CSARGVGSVSPLHF
CDR3 DNA: TGCAGTGCTAGAGGCGTCGGGTCGGTCTCACCCCTCCACTTT

V gene: TRBV5-1
J gene: TRBJ1-1
clone size: few
D gene: .
CDR3 protein: CASSFSGGTEAFF
CDR3 DNA: TGCGCCAGCAGCTTTTCCGGGGGAACTGAAGCTTTCTTT

V gene: TRBV7-4
J gene: TRBJ1-2
clone size: .
D gene: TRBD1
CDR3 protein: CASSFPGGAHGYTF
CDR3 DNA: TGTGCCAGCAGCTTTCCAGGGGGCGCACATGGCTACACCTTC

V gene: TRBV10-3
J gene: TRBJ2-5
clone size: many
D gene: TRBD2
CDR3 protein: CAISESGTSGSSRETQYF
CDR3 DNA: TGTGCCATCAGTGAGTCGGGGACTAGCGGGAGTTCACGGGAGACCCAGTACTTC

V gene: TRBV6-4
J gene: TRBJ2-4
clone size: .
D gene: .
CDR3 protein: CASSEQSNTGEEVKNIQYF
CDR3 DNA: TGTGCCAGCAGTGAACAGTCGAACACCGGGGAGGAGGTCAAAAACATTCAGTACTTC

V gene: TRBV2
J gene: TRBJ2-2
clone size: .
D gene: .
CDR3 protein: CASSEGRGLGTGELFF
CDR3 DNA: TGTGCCAGCAGTGAAGGTCGGGGATTGGGCACCGGGGAGCTGTTTTTT

V gene: TRBV6-1
J gene: TRBJ1-2
clone size: many
D gene: .
CDR3 protein: CASRQGAGLNYGYTF
CDR3 DNA: TGTGCCAGCAGGCAAGGGGCAGGGCTCAACTATGGCTACACCTTC

V gene: TRBV28
J gene: TRBJ2-5
clone size: many
D gene: TRBD1
CDR3 protein: CAGRKTGGTQYF
CDR3 DNA: TGTGCCGGTCGAAAGACAGGGGGGACCCAGTACTTC

V gene: TRBV6-6
J gene: TRBJ1-2
clone size: many
D gene: .
CDR3 protein: CASSHSPGDYTF
CDR3 DNA: TGTGCCAGCAGTCACTCCCCTGGAGACTACACCTTC

V gene: TRBV4-1
J gene: TRBJ2-1
clone size: .
D gene: TRBD2
CDR3 protein: CASSQEGTSGSLDEQFF
CDR3 DNA: TGCGCCAGCAGCCAAGAAGGTACTAGCGGGAGTTTGGATGAGCAGTTCTTC

V gene: TRBV28
J gene: TRBJ2-2
clone size: many
D gene: .
CDR3 protein: CASSWAPGELFF
CDR3 DNA: TGTGCCAGCAGCTGGGCCCCCGGGGAGCTGTTTTTT

V gene: TRBV7-8
J gene: TRBJ1-1
clone size: .
D gene: TRBD1
CDR3 protein: CASSSLTGGGTEAFF
CDR3 DNA: TGTGCCAGCAGCTCCTTGACAGGGGGCGGAACCGAAGCTTTCTTT

V gene: TRBV18
J gene: TRBJ2-1
clone size: many
D gene: .
CDR3 protein: CASSPGGTYNEQFF
CDR3 DNA: TGTGCCAGCTCACCAGGCGGGACCTACAATGAGCAGTTCTTC

V gene: TRBV2
J gene: TRBJ2-4
clone size: .
D gene: TRBD1
CDR3 protein: CASSEAGTGKNIQYF
CDR3 DNA: TGTGCCAGCAGTGAAGCTGGGACAGGCAAAAACATTCAGTACTTC

V gene: TRBV14
J gene: TRBJ1-6
clone size: many
D gene: .
CDR3 protein: CASSQAHYNSPLHF
CDR3 DNA: TGTGCCAGCAGCCAAGCCCATTATAATTCACCCCTCCACTTT

V gene: TRBV7-9
J gene: TRBJ1-2
clone size: .
D gene: .
CDR3 protein: CASSLGNNGANYGYTF
CDR3 DNA: TGTGCCAGCAGCTTAGGGAACAATGGCGCGAACTATGGCTACACCTTC

V gene: TRBV20-1
J gene: TRBJ2-2
clone size: many
D gene: TRBD2
CDR3 protein: CSAPRTSGRPGELFF
CDR3 DNA: TGCAGTGCTCCCAGGACTAGCGGGAGGCCCGGGGAGCTGTTTTTT

V gene: TRBV25-1
J gene: TRBJ2-7
clone size: .
D gene: TRBD2
CDR3 protein: CASRDPASGPYEQYF
CDR3 DNA: TGTGCCAGCAGGGATCCGGCTAGCGGCCCCTACGAGCAGTACTTC

V gene: TRBV20-1
J gene: TRBJ1-2
clone size: many
D gene: .
CDR3 protein: CSARAGRATF
CDR3 DNA: TGCAGTGCTAGAGCGGGCAGGGCGACCTTC

V gene: TRBV12-3/TRBV12-4
J gene: TRBJ2-1
clone size: .
D gene: TRBD2
CDR3 protein: CASSNYSGGSYNEQFF
CDR3 DNA: TGCGCCAGCAGCAACTATAGCGGGGGCTCCTACAATGAGCAGTTCTTC

V gene: TRBV5-5
J gene: TRBJ1-2
clone size: once
D gene: .
CDR3 protein: CASSLAGEDGYTF
CDR3 DNA: TGTGCCAGCAGCTTGGCGGGGGAGGATGGCTACACCTTC

V gene: TRBV6-6
J gene: TRBJ1-3
clone size: many
D gene: TRBD1
CDR3 protein: CASSDRGEPGNTIYF
CDR3 DNA: TGTGCCAGCAGTGACAGGGGGGAACCTGGAAACACCATATATTTT

V gene: TRBV7-3
J gene: TRBJ2-1
clone size: .
D gene: TRBD2
CDR3 protein: CASSYSGGYTAVFF
CDR3 DNA: TGTGCCAGCAGCTATAGCGGGGGATACACGGCTGTGTTCTTC

V gene: TRBV6-2/TRBV6-3
J gene: TRBJ2-1
clone size: .
D gene: TRBD2
CDR3 protein: CASSYGLANEQFF
CDR3 DNA: TGTGCCAGCAGTTACGGACTAGCCAATGAGCAGTTCTTC

V gene: TRBV6-5
J gene: TRBJ1-4
clone size: many
D gene: .
CDR3 protein: CASSPRVYEKLFF
CDR3 DNA: TGTGCCAGCAGTCCCCGGGTTTACGAAAAACTGTTTTTT

V gene: TRBV20-1
J gene: TRBJ2-7
clone size: .
D gene: .
CDR3 protein: CSASGGRVSYEQYF
CDR3 DNA: TGCAGTGCTAGTGGGGGGAGAGTTAGCTACGAGCAGTACTTC

V gene: TRBV29-1
J gene: TRBJ2-1
clone size: many
D gene: .
CDR3 protein: CSVRVGGYNEQFF
CDR3 DNA: TGCAGCGTTCGGGTGGGAGGCTACAATGAGCAGTTCTTC

V gene: TRBV7-3
J gene: TRBJ1-1
clone size: .
D gene: .
CDR3 protein: CASSLTPITEAFF
CDR3 DNA: TGTGCCAGCAGCTTAACCCCCATCACTGAAGCTTTCTTT

V gene: TRBV6-1
J gene: TRBJ1-3
clone size: .
D gene: .
CDR3 protein: CASGFGAVISGNTIYF
CDR3 DNA: TGTGCCAGCGGGTTCGGGGCAGTGATCTCTGGAAACACCATATATTTT